These T cell receptor beta chains were read from a single sample in a study of technical replicates of blood from several donors. The repertoire was sequenced with immunoSEQ multiplex PCR; TCRdb's copy has only in-frame clones and lacks some. Among tens of thousands of clones listed, about 90% were seen once. Material: T cells isolated from PBMCs. Receptor source: a human donor in good health. Each CDR3 is given with its conserved first and last residue. A D gene is named only where the DNA matches it firmly. The size of a clone is reported for some rows only, either as once, few or many, or as a class for expanded clones.

TRBJ1-2 - TRBV19 TRBD1 TGTGCCAGTAGTATAGGCGGGACAGGAGCCTATGGCTACACCTTC CASSIGGTGAYGYTF
TRBJ2-3 - TRBV5-4 - TGTGCCAGCAGCTATGGACAGAACATCAGAGAGGATACGCAGTATTTT CASSYGQNIREDTQYF
TRBJ2-3 - TRBV4-2 TRBD2 TGTGCCAGCAGCCAAGCCTCAGCGGGAGCGGGGGATACGCAGTATTTT CASSQASAGAGDTQYF
TRBJ1-2 - TRBV4-1 - TGCGCCAGCAGCCATCTACCGCGGGGATATGGCTACACCTTC CASSHLPRGYGYTF
TRBJ2-1 - TRBV2 TRBD2 TGTGCCAGCAGTGAAGCTTTTCTAGCGGGGGAGCAGTTCTTC CASSEAFLAGEQFF
TRBJ2-7 - TRBV5-1 - TGCGCCAGCAGCTTGAGAAGGGGCCTCTCCTACGAGCAGTACTTC CASSLRRGLSYEQYF
TRBJ2-5 - TRBV5-1 - TGCGCCAGCAGCTTGGCTGACAGTGCGTTAGAGACCCAGTACTTC CASSLADSALETQYF
TRBJ1-4 - TRBV13 - TGTGCCAGCAGTTCCGGGACACCCAAGGGAGAAAAACTGTTTTTT CASSSGTPKGEKLFF
TRBJ1-5 once TRBV6-1 - TGTGCCAGCAGTGAAACCGGGGGGGGGTATCAGCCCCAGCATTTT CASSETGGGYQPQHF
TRBJ2-3 - TRBV5-1 - TGCGCCAGCGGTACTTCCTACACAGATACGCAGTATTTT CASGTSYTDTQYF
TRBJ2-7 once TRBV28 TRBD2 TGTGCCAGCACCCAAGCGGGGGGCTACGAGCAGTACTTC CASTQAGGYEQYF
TRBJ2-7 once TRBV5-1 - TGCGCCAGCAGCTTCAAAATGACAGGGAGGGAGCAGTACTTC CASSFKMTGREQYF
TRBJ1-6 - TRBV7-8 TRBD1 TGTGCCAGCAGCAGGTCGAGAGGGGGCGACTCACCCCTCCACTTT CASSRSRGGDSPLHF
TRBJ2-1 - TRBV19 TRBD2 TGTGCCAGTAGTATGCGGGAGCGGGGGAATGAGCAGTTCTTC CASSMRERGNEQFF
TRBJ1-3 few TRBV30 - TGTGCCTGGAGTGATCCTTCTATGGGCAGTGCTGGAAACACCATATATTTT CAWSDPSMGSAGNTIYF
TRBJ2-4 - TRBV7-8 - TGTGCCAGCAGCATGAGAGGTCAAAACATTCAGTACTTC CASSMRGQNIQYF
TRBJ2-3 - TRBV11-2 TRBD2 TGTGCCAGCAGCCGCGGGACTAGCGGCACAGATACGCAGTATTTT CASSRGTSGTDTQYF
TRBJ2-5 - TRBV2 TRBD1 TGTGCCAGCAAGAACAGGGGGCTGGAGACCCAGTACTTC CASKNRGLETQYF
TRBJ2-7 - TRBV28 TRBD2 TGTGCCAGCGATTCAATAGCGGGCTCCTACGAGCAGTACTTC CASDSIAGSYEQYF
TRBJ1-5 - TRBV19 - TGTGCCGAACTTTTAGTAGGGCGGGCAAAAAACAATCAGCCCCAGCATTTT CAELLVGRAKNNQPQHF
TRBJ2-3 - TRBV19 TRBD2 TGTGCCAGTAGTATAGATAGGAGGGTAGCGGGGGGGCATACAGATACGCAGTATTTT CASSIDRRVAGGHTDTQYF
TRBJ1-2 - TRBV2 - TGTGCCAGCAGTCCGGACATCAACTATGGCTACACCTTC CASSPDINYGYTF